This TCR beta chain came from a study of blood T cells in healthy people across ages. Study conclusions and caveats: Expanded clonotype shifts may have been confounded, as the donors had an unknown CMV status.

Every donor contributed roughly 10 milliliters of peripheral blood by blood draw. Turning to this clonotype: Its specificity is not known.

The CDR3 has 12 residues. Germline-derived CDR1 and CDR2 are DFQATT and SNEGSKA (reference sequence). Using a J-beta primer mix together with a sample-barcoded 5' primer, a second PCR was run for roughly 6 to 11 cycles. Via MiXCR, TCRdb re-called the 5' RACE reads, giving one row per CDR3 protein. The sample carries about 900,000 distinct CDR3 sequences, around 46% recorded once. The rearrangement joins TRBV20-1 to TRBJ2-5; D possibly matches TRBD1 or TRBD2 (6 bases each). The better agreement between TRBJ2-7 and the DNA end casts doubt on the J call. Specimen: blood. The TCR was taken from a man aged 25 to 40 in good health. CDR3 residues: CSAAEGDYEQYF. Written as DNA, the CDR3 is TGCAGTGCCGCGGAGGGGGACTACGAGCAGTACTTC.